Each of the 10 T cell receptor beta chains below was sequenced from the same sample in a study of OX40 agonist ivuxolimab in advanced cancers. Data came from immunoSEQ multiplex PCR; TCRdb stores just in-frame clones and leaves some out. The data hold about 35,000 clones, with roughly 90% observed a single time. Material: CD4+ or CD8+ T cells sorted from blood, obtained in a trial of the OX40 agonist ivuxolimab. Receptor source: an adult with an advanced solid tumor such as melanoma, head and neck, liver or kidney cancer.

V usage is TRBV19 and J usage is TRBJ2-1; possible D gene TRBD2, 7 bases. The V end lost 5 bases, the J end lost 2 bases, and 10 bases lay between the germline ends. This CDR3 comprises 14 residues. Germline loops: CDR1 LNHDA, CDR2 SQIVND (reference sequence). The CDR3 coding sequence is TGTGCCAGTAGTCGGGGGGACACCTACAATGAGCAGTTCTTC. This encodes CASSRGDTYNEQFF. Looking up the rest from reference TRBV19 and TRBJ2-1 gives the full variable domain: DGGITQSPKYLFRKEGQNVTLSCEQNLNHDAMYWYRQDPGQGLRLIYYSQIVNDFQKGDIAEGYSVSREKKESFPLTVTSAQKNPTAFYLCASSRGDTYNEQFFGPGTRLTVL.

Only one count was recorded for this clone. The chain is built from TRBV27 and TRBJ2-3; TRBD1 might be the D (6 bases). The CDR3 is 13 amino acids. V gave up 4 bases and J gave up 2 bases, with 7 bases separating them. Germline V CDR1 and CDR2: MNHEY, SMNVEV (reference sequence). CDR3 sequence reads: CASSWTVTDTQYF. CDR3 nucleotide sequence: TGTGCCAGCAGTTGGACAGTCACAGATACGCAGTATTTT.

This clone showed up just a few times. The DNA of the CDR3 is TGTGCCAGCAGTGATACAGGCTATCAGCCCCAGCATTTT. Translating it yields CASSDTGYQPQHF. The V gene is TRBV6-1, the J gene TRBJ1-5; TRBD1 is a possible D gene (5 bases). This CDR3 is built from 13 residues. V was pared by 3 bases and J by 5 bases, with 8 bases between. Germline lookup yields CDR1 MNHNS and CDR2 SASEGT.

The chain links TRBV28 to TRBJ2-1, with D perhaps TRBD1 (5 bases). V lost 5 bases to trimming and J lost 8 bases, with 16 bases between them. CDR3 length: 14 residues. Germline values: CDR1 MDHEN, CDR2 SYDVKM. This CDR3 reads CASSIQQVRDEQFF. The DNA for the CDR3 is TGTGCCAGCAGTATACAACAGGTCCGAGATGAGCAGTTCTTC.

Here the CDR3 reads CAWNPGPTGELFF. CDR3 coding DNA: TGTGCCTGGAACCCAGGACCCACCGGGGAGCTGTTTTTT. The gene calls are TRBV30 and TRBJ2-2; no clear D. The V and J ends lost 4 bases and 4 bases respectively, with 10 bases between them. Germline V gene lookup returns CDR1 GTSNPN and CDR2 SVGIG (reference sequence). This CDR3 is 13 amino acids long.

This chain connects TRBV5-1 to TRBJ2-7; 9 positions match TRBD2. V lost 1 base to trimming and J lost 3 bases; unmatched junction nucleotides: 5. From germline, CDR1 is SGHRS and CDR2 YFSETQ. This CDR3 is 15 amino acids long. The CDR3 spells CASSLRTSVLYEQYF. The CDR3 DNA reads TGCGCCAGCAGCTTGCGGACTAGCGTCCTCTACGAGCAGTACTTC.

The rearrangement joins TRBV11-2 to TRBJ2-7; TRBD1 aligns across 10 bases. Germline lookup yields CDR1 SGHAT and CDR2 FQNNGV. This CDR3 contains 15 residues. Losses at the gene ends were 5 bases for V and 6 bases for J; bases not matched to a gene: 10. The CDR3 sequence is CASSPPGTGVAEQYF. The CDR3 nucleotides read TGTGCCAGCAGCCCTCCCGGGACAGGGGTAGCCGAGCAGTACTTC.

The V gene is TRBV27, the J gene TRBJ2-1; D is uncertain. Per the germline V gene, CDR1 is MNHEY and CDR2 is SMNVEV (reference sequence). The V gene lost 6 bases and the J gene lost 8 bases, with 17 bases spanning the gap. The CDR3 extends over 14 amino acids. CDR3 coding DNA: TGTGCCAGCAGGAACGGGCTCCAAGGCGATGAGCAGTTCTTC. Its translation is CASRNGLQGDEQFF.

The chain carries TRBV11-2 and TRBJ2-5; unclear D gene. Germline V gene lookup returns CDR1 SGHAT and CDR2 FQNNGV. V dropped 2 bases and J dropped 4 bases, with 2 bases sitting between them. This CDR3 is 11 amino acids long. The DNA for the CDR3 is TGTGCCAGCAGCTTAATAGAGACCCAGTACTTC. This gives the protein CASSLIETQYF.

The chain is built from TRBV4-1 and TRBJ2-7; D gene unclear. The CDR3 length is 17 residues. Trimming removed 5 bases from V and 2 bases from J, with 22 bases in between. Germline CDR1 MGHRA, CDR2 YSYEKL. CDR3 loop: CASSERLGGLPTYEQYF. CDR3 in DNA: TGCGCCAGCAGCGAAAGGTTGGGCGGCCTCCCCACCTACGAGCAGTACTTC.